This T cell receptor beta chain derives from a study of T cell responses to AZD1222 COVID-19 vaccine. Study-level results: Spike regions recognized by vaccine-associated CD4 TCRs spanned the protein, led by 160-218 and 743-854.

On this clone itself: Its antigen is currently unknown.

Profiled with immunoSEQ multiplex PCR; TCRdb holds only in-frame clones, not every one. The data contain 200,000 to 250,000 clones, around 93% of them singletons. The germline CDR1 and CDR2 sequences are MNHEY and SMNVEV (reference sequence). This CDR3 is built from 13 residues. V shed 7 bases and J 1 base; nucleotides not matched to a gene: 3. The TCR was taken from an adult in good health. This sample comprised peripheral blood, obtained on day 0 of MenACWY control vaccination. This chain joins TRBV27 and TRBJ1-1, with 7 bases identical to TRBD1. The CDR3 coding sequence is TGTGCCAGCACCGGGACAGCGAACACTGAAGCTTTCTTT. Translation gives CASTGTANTEAFF.